Listed below are T cell receptor beta chains from one sample, sequenced in a study of T-cell memory formation after mild COVID-19. TCRdb re-analysed the 5' RACE reads in MiXCR, keeping a single row per CDR3 protein. The sample has around 470,000 distinct CDR3 sequences, around 19% seen once; the top ten hold roughly 8.4%. Sequenced input: PBMCs or a T cell subset sorted from them (not recorded which). Source of these receptors: an adult woman who had mild COVID-19 (a few samples of this study predate the infection). Cell type and time point are not known. The CDR3 runs from the conserved cysteine through the conserved F or W. A D gene is named only where the DNA matches it firmly. Only some rows state a clone size, as once, few, many or a class for expanded clones.

TRBJ1-6	TRBV14	-	few	TGTGCCAGCAGCCGGTCGATATTAAAACTGGATAATTCACCCCTCCACTTT	CASSRSILKLDNSPLHF
TRBJ2-5	TRBV7-2	-	few	TGTGCCAGCAGCCCCCGGAGGGGGTTACAAGAGACCCAGTACTTC	CASSPRRGLQETQYF
TRBJ2-2	TRBV7-3	-	-	TGTGCCAGCAGCTTAACAACCGGACGCCTATCGAACACCGGGGAGCTGTTTTTT	CASSLTTGRLSNTGELFF
TRBJ1-1	TRBV29-1	-	-	TGCAGCGTTGGCTTGGAGAACACTGAAGCTTTCTTT	CSVGLENTEAFF
TRBJ2-3	TRBV28	-	-	TGTGCCAGCAGTCTTCCTCCAGTCCCTAAGGGGGGGACAACAGATACGCAGTATTTT	CASSLPPVPKGGTTDTQYF
TRBJ2-2	TRBV5-1	-	-	TGCGCCAGCAGCTGGAACAGTGAGAACACCGGGGAGCTGTTTTTT	CASSWNSENTGELFF
TRBJ2-2	TRBV5-1	TRBD1	-	TGCGACAGCAGCTTGGACAGGAGGCTATACACCGGGGAGCTGTTTTTT	CDSSLDRRLYTGELFF
TRBJ2-2	TRBV19	-	few	TGTGCCAGTAGTAGAACATCGGGCGGGGAGCTGTTTTTT	CASSRTSGGELFF
TRBJ2-5	TRBV20-1	TRBD1	few	TGCAGTGCGCCGGACAGGGCCCACCAAGAGACCCAGTACTTC	CSAPDRAHQETQYF
TRBJ2-2	TRBV24-1	TRBD2	-	TGTGCCACCAGTGATCAAACCTCGGGACTAGCGAGAACCGGGGAGCTGTTTTTT	CATSDQTSGLARTGELFF
TRBJ2-5	TRBV7-6	-	-	TGTGCCAGCAGCTTAGCGCCGACGGATGCCCCGTACTTC	CASSLAPTDAPYF
TRBJ1-6	TRBV18	TRBD1	few	TGTGCCAGCTCACCACAGTCCAGGGGGGAACGCTCACCCCTCCACTTT	CASSPQSRGERSPLHF
TRBJ2-3	TRBV12-3/TRBV12-4	-	few	TGTGCCAGCAGTACCCCCCCAGATACGCAGTATTTT	CASSTPPDTQYF
TRBJ2-3	TRBV7-2	TRBD2	few	TGTGCCAGCAGCCCACTACTCAGCGGGGGGACAGATACGCAGTATTTT	CASSPLLSGGTDTQYF
TRBJ1-5	TRBV6-1	-	few	TGTGCCAGCAGCTGGACAGAAATGGGCAATCAGCCCCAGCATTTT	CASSWTEMGNQPQHF
TRBJ2-3	TRBV6-5	TRBD1	once	TGTGCCAGCAGTTACCTCTCGGACAGGGATACGCAGTATTTT	CASSYLSDRDTQYF
TRBJ2-2	TRBV5-4	-	once	TGTGCCAGCAGCTTCATCCGGGACACAGGGTTTGGCGGGGAGCTGTTTTTT	CASSFIRDTGFGGELFF
TRBJ2-3	TRBV4-1	TRBD2	few	TGCGCCAGCAGCCAAGATTGGGAACTGGGCGGGGGGAGCACAGATACGCAGTATTTT	CASSQDWELGGGSTDTQYF
TRBJ1-2	TRBV9	-	few	TGTGCCAGCAGCCCTTACGGGAGGGGTTATGGCTACACCTTC	CASSPYGRGYGYTF
TRBJ2-5	TRBV11-2	TRBD1	-	TGTGCCAGCAGCTTAGTAGGGGGCTCTCTTGAGACCCAGTACTTC	CASSLVGGSLETQYF
TRBJ2-2	TRBV24-1	TRBD2	few	TGTGCCACCAGTGATTTTGTGCTAGCGGGAGCCCCCGGGGAGCTGTTTTTT	CATSDFVLAGAPGELFF
TRBJ2-3	TRBV7-2	-	-	TGTGCCAGCAGCTTAATGATGGCAGATACGCAGTATTTT	CASSLMMADTQYF
TRBJ1-1	TRBV7-2	-	few	TGTGCCAGCAGCCCGTACACGGGGGTGGAAGCTTTCTTT	CASSPYTGVEAFF
TRBJ1-5	TRBV4-1	-	few	TGCGCCAGCAGCCAAGATCCACAAGGTTTCCAGCCCCAGCATTTT	CASSQDPQGFQPQHF
TRBJ2-1	TRBV4-3	-	few	TGCGCCAGCAGCCAAGAGAGGTCAGCCATGTCGCAGAATGAGCAGTTCTTC	CASSQERSAMSQNEQFF
TRBJ2-4	TRBV3-1	TRBD2	few	TGTGCCAGCAGCCCCGGGACTAGCGGGGCGTCGGGGAACATTCAGTACTTC	CASSPGTSGASGNIQYF
TRBJ2-1	TRBV25-1	-	-	TGTGCCAGCAGGGATCCTAAAGTCGATGAGCAGTTCTTC	CASRDPKVDEQFF
TRBJ2-1	TRBV4-1	-	-	TGCGCCAGCAGCCGATTCCGCATGGACAATGAGCAGTTCTTC	CASSRFRMDNEQFF
TRBJ2-7	TRBV7-9	TRBD1	many	TGTGCCAGCAACTCTGAGGGCAGGGGGCTTTACGAGCAGTACTTC	CASNSEGRGLYEQYF
TRBJ1-2	TRBV19	-	-	TGTGCCAGTAGTAGTCAGGGGACTAACTATGGCTACACCTTC	CASSSQGTNYGYTF
TRBJ1-1	TRBV15	-	few	TGTGCCACCAGTGTCCGGGATTATAACACTGAAGCTTTCTTT	CATSVRDYNTEAFF
TRBJ2-1	TRBV7-8	TRBD1	once	TGTGCCAGCAGCCCAGGGGGATCACCCTACAATGAGCAGTTCTTC	CASSPGGSPYNEQFF
TRBJ2-1	TRBV9	-	few	TGTGCCAGCAGCGTAGAAGCGATCTCCTACAATGAGCAGTTCTTC	CASSVEAISYNEQFF
TRBJ2-1	TRBV6-2/TRBV6-3	-	-	TGTGCCAGCAGTAGTACAGGAGCCCCTCGGCATGAGCAGTTCTTC	CASSSTGAPRHEQFF
TRBJ1-1	TRBV9	TRBD1	-	TGTGCCAGCAGCCCCGAGGGACAGGGTGACCCTGAAGCTTTCTTT	CASSPEGQGDPEAFF
TRBJ1-1	TRBV5-1	TRBD1	-	TGCGCCAGCAGCAAAGGACAGGGGGGGATGAACACTGAAGCTTTCTTT	CASSKGQGGMNTEAFF
TRBJ2-1	TRBV7-9	TRBD2	few	TGTGCCAGCAGCTCGGCTAGCGGCACAACCTACAATGAGCAGTTCTTC	CASSSASGTTYNEQFF